The present entry profiles one TCR beta chain with its context. The antigen is unknown. This CDR3 contains 18 residues. Deletions cut 2 bases from V and 2 bases from J, with 16 bases between. Per germline, CDR1 MDHEN and CDR2 SYDVKM. This sample was taken from a study of coeliac disease. Study information: Without high-resolution HLA typing, biased TRBV7-2 usage was examined as a proof of principle.

Study results and limitations: Lower clonality than controls marked TRB and TRG repertoires from active celiac intraepithelial and lamina propria samples. Cross-contamination between intraepithelial and lamina propria cells was possible.

Assay: immunoSEQ multiplex PCR; the TCRdb copy retains only in-frame clones and omits some. Here the sample spans 1,000 or so clones, approximately 54% being singletons. The specimen was intraepithelial lymphocytes from the gut. The V and J genes are TRBV28 and TRBJ2-6, with D tentatively TRBD2 (5 bases). This TCR was sampled from a woman in her thirties without celiac disease. DNA of the CDR3: TGTGCCAGCAGTTTACTCGGGGTCCGAAGCGCTGGGGCCAACGTCCTGACTTTC. It encodes CASSLLGVRSAGANVLTF. The full variable domain, with the rest looked up from reference TRBV28 and TRBJ2-6, is DVKVTQSSRYLVKRTGEKVFLECVQDMDHENMFWYRQDPGLGLRLIYFSYDVKMKEKGDIPEGYSVSREKKERFSLILESASTNQTSMYLCASSLLGVRSAGANVLTFGAGSRLTVL.